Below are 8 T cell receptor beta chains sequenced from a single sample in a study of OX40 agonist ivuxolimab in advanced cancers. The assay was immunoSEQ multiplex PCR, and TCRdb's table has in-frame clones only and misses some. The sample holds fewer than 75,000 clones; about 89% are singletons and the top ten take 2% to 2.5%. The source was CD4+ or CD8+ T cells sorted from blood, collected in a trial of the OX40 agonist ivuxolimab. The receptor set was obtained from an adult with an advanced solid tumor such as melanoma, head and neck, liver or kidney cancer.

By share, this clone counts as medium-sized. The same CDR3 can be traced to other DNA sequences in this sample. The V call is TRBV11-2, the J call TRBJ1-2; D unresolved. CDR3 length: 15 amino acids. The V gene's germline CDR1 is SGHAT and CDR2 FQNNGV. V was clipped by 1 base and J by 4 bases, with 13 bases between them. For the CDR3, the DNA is TGTGCCAGCAGCTTAGTGGAGGGTTGGAGCTATGGCTACACCTTC. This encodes CASSLVEGWSYGYTF.

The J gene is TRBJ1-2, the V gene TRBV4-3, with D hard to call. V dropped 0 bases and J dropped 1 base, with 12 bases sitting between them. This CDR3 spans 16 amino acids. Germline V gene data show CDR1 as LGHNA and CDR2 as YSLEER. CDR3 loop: CASSQDIRGFNYGYTF. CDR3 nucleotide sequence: TGCGCCAGCAGCCAAGATATACGGGGTTTTAACTATGGCTACACCTTC.

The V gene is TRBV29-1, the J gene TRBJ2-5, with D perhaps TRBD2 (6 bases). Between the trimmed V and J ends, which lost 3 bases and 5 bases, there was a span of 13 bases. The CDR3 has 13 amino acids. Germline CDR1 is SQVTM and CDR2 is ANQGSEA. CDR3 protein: CSVERTAGETQYF. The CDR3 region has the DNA TGCAGCGTTGAGAGGACGGCGGGGGAGACCCAGTACTTC.

This chain's CDR3 is CASRAAGRYEQYF. CDR3 in DNA: TGTGCCAGCAGGGCCGCCGGGCGCTACGAGCAGTACTTC. V is TRBV6-9 and J is TRBJ2-7; D not certain. Trimming shortened V by 6 bases and J by 3 bases, and 12 bases separated the two germline ends. This CDR3 is 13 amino acids long. Per the germline V gene, CDR1 is MNHGY and CDR2 is SVAAGI.

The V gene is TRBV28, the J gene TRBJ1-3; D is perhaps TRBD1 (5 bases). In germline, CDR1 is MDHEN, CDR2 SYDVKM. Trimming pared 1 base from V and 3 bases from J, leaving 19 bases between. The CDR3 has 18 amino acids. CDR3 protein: CASSLFLGREGFGNTIYF. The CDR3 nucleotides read TGTGCCAGCAGTTTATTTCTGGGCAGGGAAGGTTTTGGAAACACCATATATTTT.

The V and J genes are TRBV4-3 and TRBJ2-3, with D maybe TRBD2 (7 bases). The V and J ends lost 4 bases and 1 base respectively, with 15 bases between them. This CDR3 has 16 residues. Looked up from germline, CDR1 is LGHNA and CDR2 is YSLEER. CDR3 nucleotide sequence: TGCGCCAGCAGCCGGGGGCGGGGGAGCCGCACAGATACGCAGTATTTT. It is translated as CASSRGRGSRTDTQYF.

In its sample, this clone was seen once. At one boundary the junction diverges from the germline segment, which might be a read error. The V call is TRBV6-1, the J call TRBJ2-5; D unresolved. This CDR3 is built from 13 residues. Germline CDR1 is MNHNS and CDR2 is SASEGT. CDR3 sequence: CASSFYRQGTQYF. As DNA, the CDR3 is TGTGCCAGCAGTTTTTACCGACAAGGGACCCAGTACTTC.

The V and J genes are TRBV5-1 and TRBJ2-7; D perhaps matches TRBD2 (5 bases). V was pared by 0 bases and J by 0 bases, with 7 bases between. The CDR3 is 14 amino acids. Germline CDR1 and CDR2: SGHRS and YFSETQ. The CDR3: CASSLAGDSYEQYF. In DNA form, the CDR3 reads TGCGCCAGCAGCTTGGCCGGGGACTCCTACGAGCAGTACTTC.